This TCR beta chain was obtained from a study of regulatory T cells in long-lasting Graves disease. General study points: Sharing of public clonotypes was greater in persistent patients (about 2,700) than in new patients (fewer than 1,000).

This CDR3 contains 15 residues. Germline-derived CDR1 and CDR2 are SGHAT and FQNNGV. Germline trimming cut 5 bases from V and 1 base from J; bases unmatched to any gene: 5. Details on this clonotype: Its antigen is currently unknown.

Combining iRepertoire HTBI primers with Arm-PCR of CDR3 regions, the authors built TCR beta libraries. In TCRdb, the multiplex PCR reads were re-called with MiXCR into one record per CDR3 protein. The sample has around 450,000 distinct CDR3 sequences, roughly 21% seen once. Time point of the sample: persistent/refractory GD, antithyroid drugs over 5 years with positive TRAb. Construction of the TCR library relied on RNA isolated from PBMCs. The receptor comes from a female donor with Graves disease. The material sequenced was peripheral blood mononuclear cells (PBMCs), taken when the disease was refractory, from a patient treated with antithyroid drugs. The chain is built from TRBV11-2 and TRBJ1-1; 9 positions match TRBD1. The CDR3 reads CASSRLTGGNTEAFF. DNA of the CDR3: TGTGCCAGCAGCCGTTTGACAGGGGGGAACACTGAAGCTTTCTTT.